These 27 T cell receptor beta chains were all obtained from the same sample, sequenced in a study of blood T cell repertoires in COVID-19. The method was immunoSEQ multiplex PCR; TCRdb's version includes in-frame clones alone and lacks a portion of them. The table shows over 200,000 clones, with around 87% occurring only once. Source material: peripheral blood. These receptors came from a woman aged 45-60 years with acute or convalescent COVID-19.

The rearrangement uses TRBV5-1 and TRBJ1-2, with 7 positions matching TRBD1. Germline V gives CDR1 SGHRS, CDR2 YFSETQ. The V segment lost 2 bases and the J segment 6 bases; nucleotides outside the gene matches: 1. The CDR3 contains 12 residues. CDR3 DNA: TGCGCCAGCAGCTTCCAGGGGGATGGCTACACCTTC. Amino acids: CASSFQGDGYTF.

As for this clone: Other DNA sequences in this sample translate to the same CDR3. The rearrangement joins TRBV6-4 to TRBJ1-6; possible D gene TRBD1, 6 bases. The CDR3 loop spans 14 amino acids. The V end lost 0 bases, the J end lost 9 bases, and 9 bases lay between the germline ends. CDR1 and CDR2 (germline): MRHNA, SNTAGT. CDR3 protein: CASSDSPRGSPLHF. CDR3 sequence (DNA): TGTGCCAGCAGTGACTCCCCCAGGGGTTCACCCCTCCACTTT.

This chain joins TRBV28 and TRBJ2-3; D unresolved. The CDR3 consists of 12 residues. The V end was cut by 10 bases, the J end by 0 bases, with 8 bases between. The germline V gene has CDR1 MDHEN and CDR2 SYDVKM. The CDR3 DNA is TGTGCCACACACAGAAGCACAGATACGCAGTATTTT. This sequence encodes CATHRSTDTQYF.

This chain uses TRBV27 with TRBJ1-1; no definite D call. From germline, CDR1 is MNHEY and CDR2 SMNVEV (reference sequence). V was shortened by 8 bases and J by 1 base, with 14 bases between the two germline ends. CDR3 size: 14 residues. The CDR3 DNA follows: TGTGCCAGCCGTTCAGTATCCCAGAACACTGAAGCTTTCTTT. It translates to CASRSVSQNTEAFF.

The CDR3 region is CASSRDGQTYEQYF. Here the CDR3 DNA reads TGCGCCAGCAGCCGAGATGGACAGACCTACGAGCAGTACTTC. The J gene is TRBJ2-7, the V gene TRBV5-1; possibly TRBD1 for D (6 bases). Per germline, CDR1 SGHRS and CDR2 YFSETQ. V was shortened by 4 bases and J by 2 bases, with 13 bases between the two germline ends. CDR3 length: 14 residues.

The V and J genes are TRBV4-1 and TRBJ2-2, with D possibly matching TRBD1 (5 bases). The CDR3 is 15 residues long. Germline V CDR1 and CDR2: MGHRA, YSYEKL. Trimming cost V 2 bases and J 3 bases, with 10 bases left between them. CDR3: CASSQIDSDTGELFF. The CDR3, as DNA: TGCGCCAGCAGCCAAATCGACAGCGACACCGGGGAGCTGTTTTTT.

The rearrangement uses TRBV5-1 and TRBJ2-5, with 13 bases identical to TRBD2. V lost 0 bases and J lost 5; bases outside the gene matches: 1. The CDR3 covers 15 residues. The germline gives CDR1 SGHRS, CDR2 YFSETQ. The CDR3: CASSLGTSGSETQYF. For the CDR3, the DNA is TGCGCCAGCAGCTTGGGGACTAGCGGGAGTGAGACCCAGTACTTC.

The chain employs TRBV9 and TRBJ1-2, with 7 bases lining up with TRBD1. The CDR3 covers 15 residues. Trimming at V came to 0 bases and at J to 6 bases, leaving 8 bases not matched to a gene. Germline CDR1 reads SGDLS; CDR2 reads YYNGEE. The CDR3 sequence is CASSVGGQLMDGYTF. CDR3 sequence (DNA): TGTGCCAGCAGCGTAGGGGGACAGCTTATGGATGGCTACACCTTC.

This CDR3 reads CASSVRSGATEAFF. The DNA for the CDR3 is TGTGCCAGCAGCGTAAGGTCAGGGGCCACTGAAGCTTTCTTT. This chain joins TRBV9 and TRBJ1-1, with TRBD1 as a possible D gene (6 bases). The germline CDR1 and CDR2 sequences are SGDLS and YYNGEE. Trimming removed 1 base from V and 4 bases from J, with 11 bases in between. The CDR3 runs 14 residues.

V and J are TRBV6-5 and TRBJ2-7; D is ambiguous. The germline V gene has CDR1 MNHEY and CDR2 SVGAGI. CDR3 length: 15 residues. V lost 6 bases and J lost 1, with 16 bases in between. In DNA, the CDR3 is TGTGCCAGCAGAGACACCCCGTTCAGATCCTACGAGCAGTACTTC. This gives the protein CASRDTPFRSYEQYF.

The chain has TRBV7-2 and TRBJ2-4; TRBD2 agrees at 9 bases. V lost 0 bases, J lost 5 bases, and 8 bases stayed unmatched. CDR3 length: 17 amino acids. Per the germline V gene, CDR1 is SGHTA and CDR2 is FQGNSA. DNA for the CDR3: TGTGCCAGCAGCTTAGCGGCTAGCGGGATTTTTGAAAACATTCAGTACTTC. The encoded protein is CASSLAASGIFENIQYF.

Written as DNA, the CDR3 is TGTGCCAGCACATCAACCGGGACAGCGAGCTCCTACGAGCAGTACTTC. This sequence encodes CASTSTGTASSYEQYF. The gene calls are TRBV28 and TRBJ2-7, with 7 bases lining up with TRBD1. The CDR3 covers 16 residues. The V gene's germline CDR1 is MDHEN and CDR2 SYDVKM. Trimming cost V 7 bases and J 0 bases; bases outside gene matches: 12.

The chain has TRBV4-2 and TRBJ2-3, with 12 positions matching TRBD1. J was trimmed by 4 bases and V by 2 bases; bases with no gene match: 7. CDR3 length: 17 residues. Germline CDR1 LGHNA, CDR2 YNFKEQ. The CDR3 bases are TGTGCCAGCAGCCAAAGGGGACAGGGGGCAGGGCCAGATACGCAGTATTTT. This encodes CASSQRGQGAGPDTQYF.

The CDR3 spells CSALTGGGYEQYF. Here the CDR3 DNA reads TGCAGCGCTCTGACAGGGGGCGGCTACGAGCAGTACTTC. V usage is TRBV29-1 and J usage is TRBJ2-7; 10 positions match TRBD1. This CDR3 comprises 13 residues. Germline V CDR1 and CDR2: SQVTM, ANQGSEA. Losses at the gene ends were 7 bases for V and 3 bases for J; bases not matched to a gene: 6.

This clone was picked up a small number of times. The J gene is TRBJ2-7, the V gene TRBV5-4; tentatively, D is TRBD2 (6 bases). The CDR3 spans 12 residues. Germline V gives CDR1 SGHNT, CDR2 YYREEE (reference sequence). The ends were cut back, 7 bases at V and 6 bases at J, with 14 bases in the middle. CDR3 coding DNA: TGTGCCAGCGAACGGGTGGGGGGCGAGCAGTACTTC. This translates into CASERVGGEQYF.

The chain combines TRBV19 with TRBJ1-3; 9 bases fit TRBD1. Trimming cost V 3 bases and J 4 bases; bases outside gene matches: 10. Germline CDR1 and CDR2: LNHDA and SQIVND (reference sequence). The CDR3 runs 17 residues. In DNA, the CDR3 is TGTGCCAGTAGTATGATTTCGGCGACAGGGGGAGGAAACACCATATATTTT. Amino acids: CASSMISATGGGNTIYF. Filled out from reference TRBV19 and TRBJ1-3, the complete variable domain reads DGGITQSPKYLFRKEGQNVTLSCEQNLNHDAMYWYRQDPGQGLRLIYYSQIVNDFQKGDIAEGYSVSREKKESFPLTVTSAQKNPTAFYLCASSMISATGGGNTIYFGEGSWLTVV.

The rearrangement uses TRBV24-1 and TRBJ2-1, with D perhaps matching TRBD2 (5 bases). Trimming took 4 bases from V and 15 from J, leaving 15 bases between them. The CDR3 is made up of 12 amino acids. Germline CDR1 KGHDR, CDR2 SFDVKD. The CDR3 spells CATSDPGGGRFF. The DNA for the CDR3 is TGTGCCACCAGTGACCCCGGAGGTGGGCGGTTCTTC.

CDR3 in DNA: TGTGCCAGCATTCTGGGAGGCTATAATAATAATTCACCCCTCCACTTT. This gives the protein CASILGGYNNNSPLHF. The chain combines TRBV28 with TRBJ1-6; D not resolved. CDR1 is MDHEN, CDR2 SYDVKM, per germline. The CDR3 runs 16 residues. V lost 7 bases and J 5 bases, leaving 18 bases between the germline ends. Supplemented by reference TRBV28 and TRBJ1-6, the full variable domain reads DVKVTQSSRYLVKRTGEKVFLECVQDMDHENMFWYRQDPGLGLRLIYFSYDVKMKEKGDIPEGYSVSREKKERFSLILESASTNQTSMYLCASILGGYNNNSPLHFGNGTRLTVT.

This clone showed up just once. CDR3 in amino acids: CAWSWQGPYNEQFF. For the CDR3, the DNA is TGTGCCTGGAGCTGGCAGGGTCCCTACAATGAGCAGTTCTTC. This chain joins TRBV30 and TRBJ2-1; D possibly corresponds to TRBD1 (5 bases). The ends were cut back, 3 bases at V and 2 bases at J, with 11 bases in the middle. Germline V CDR1 and CDR2: GTSNPN, SVGIG (reference sequence). The CDR3 runs 14 residues.

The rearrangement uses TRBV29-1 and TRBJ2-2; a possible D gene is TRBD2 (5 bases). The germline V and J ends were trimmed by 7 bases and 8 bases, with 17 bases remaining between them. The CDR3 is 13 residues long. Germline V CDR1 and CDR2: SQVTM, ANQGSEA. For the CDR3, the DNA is TGCAGCGCCAGATCCGGGGATAGTGGGGAGCTGTTTTTT. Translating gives CSARSGDSGELFF.

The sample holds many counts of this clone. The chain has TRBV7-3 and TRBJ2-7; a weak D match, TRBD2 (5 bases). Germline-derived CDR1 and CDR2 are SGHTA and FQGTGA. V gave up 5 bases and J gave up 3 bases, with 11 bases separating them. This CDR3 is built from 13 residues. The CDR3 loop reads CASSKYSDYEQYF. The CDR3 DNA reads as TGTGCCAGCAGCAAATATAGCGACTACGAGCAGTACTTC. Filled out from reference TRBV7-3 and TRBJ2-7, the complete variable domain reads GAGVSQTPSNKVTEKGKYVELRCDPISGHTALYWYRQSLGQGPEFLIYFQGTGAADDSGLPNDRFFAVRPEGSVSTLKIQRTERGDSAVYLCASSKYSDYEQYFGPGTRLTVT.

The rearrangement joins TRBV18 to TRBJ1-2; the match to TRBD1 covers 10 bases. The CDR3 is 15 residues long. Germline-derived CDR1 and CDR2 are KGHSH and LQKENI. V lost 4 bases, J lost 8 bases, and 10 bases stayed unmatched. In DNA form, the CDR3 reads TGTGCCAGCTCACAAGGGACAGGGGTGTTATACGGCTACACCTTC. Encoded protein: CASSQGTGVLYGYTF. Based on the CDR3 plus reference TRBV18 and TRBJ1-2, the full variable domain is NAGVMQNPRHLVRRRGQEARLRCSPMKGHSHVYWYRQLPEEGLKFMVYLQKENIIDESGMPKERFSAEFPKEGPSILRIQQVVRGDSAAYFCASSQGTGVLYGYTFGSGTRLTVV.

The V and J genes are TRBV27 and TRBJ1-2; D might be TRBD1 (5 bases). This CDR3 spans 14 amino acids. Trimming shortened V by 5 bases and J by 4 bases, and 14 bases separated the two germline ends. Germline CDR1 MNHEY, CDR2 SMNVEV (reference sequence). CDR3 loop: CASSADSTSYGYTF. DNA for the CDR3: TGTGCCAGCAGTGCTGACAGCACTTCCTATGGCTACACCTTC.

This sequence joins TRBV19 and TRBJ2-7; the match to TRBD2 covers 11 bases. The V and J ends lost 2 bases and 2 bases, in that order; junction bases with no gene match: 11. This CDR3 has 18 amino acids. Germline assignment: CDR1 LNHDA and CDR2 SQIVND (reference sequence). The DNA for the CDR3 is TGTGCCAGTAGTATAACTGGGGCTAGCGGGAGGTGGACCTACGAGCAGTACTTC. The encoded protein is CASSITGASGRWTYEQYF.

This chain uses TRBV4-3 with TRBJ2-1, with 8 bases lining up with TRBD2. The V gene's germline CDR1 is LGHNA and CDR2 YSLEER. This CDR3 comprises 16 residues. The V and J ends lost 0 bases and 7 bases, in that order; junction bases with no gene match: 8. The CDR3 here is CASSQDIAGLSNEQFF. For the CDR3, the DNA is TGCGCCAGCAGCCAAGATATAGCGGGATTGAGTAATGAGCAGTTCTTC.

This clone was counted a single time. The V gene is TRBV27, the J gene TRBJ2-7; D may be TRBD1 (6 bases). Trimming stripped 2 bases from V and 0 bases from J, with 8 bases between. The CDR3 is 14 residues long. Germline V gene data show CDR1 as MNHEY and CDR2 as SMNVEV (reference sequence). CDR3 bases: TGTGCCAGCAGTTTAGACAGGAGCTCCTACGAGCAGTACTTC. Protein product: CASSLDRSSYEQYF.

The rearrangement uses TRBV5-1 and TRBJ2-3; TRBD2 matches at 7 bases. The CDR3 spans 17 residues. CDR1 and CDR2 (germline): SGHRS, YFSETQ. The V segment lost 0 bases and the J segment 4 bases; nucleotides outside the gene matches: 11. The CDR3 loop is CASSLDPLEGRADTQYF. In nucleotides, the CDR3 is TGCGCCAGCAGCTTGGACCCACTAGAGGGGAGGGCAGATACGCAGTATTTT. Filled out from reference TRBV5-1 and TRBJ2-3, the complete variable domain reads KAGVTQTPRYLIKTRGQQVTLSCSPISGHRSVSWYQQTPGQGLQFLFEYFSETQRNKGNFPGRFSGRQFSNSRSEMNVSTLELGDSALYLCASSLDPLEGRADTQYFGPGTRLTVL.